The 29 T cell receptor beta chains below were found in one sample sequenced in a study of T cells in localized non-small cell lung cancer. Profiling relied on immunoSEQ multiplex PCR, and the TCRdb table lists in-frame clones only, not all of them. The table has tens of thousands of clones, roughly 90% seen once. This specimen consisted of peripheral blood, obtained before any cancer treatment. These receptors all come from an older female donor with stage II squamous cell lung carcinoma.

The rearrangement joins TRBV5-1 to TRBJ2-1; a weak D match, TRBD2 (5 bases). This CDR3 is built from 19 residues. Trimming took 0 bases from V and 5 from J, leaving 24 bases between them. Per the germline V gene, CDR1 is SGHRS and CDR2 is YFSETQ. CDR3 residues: CASSLVAGPVSYGDNEQFF. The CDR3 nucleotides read TGCGCCAGCAGCTTGGTCGCGGGCCCGGTCTCCTACGGCGACAATGAGCAGTTCTTC.

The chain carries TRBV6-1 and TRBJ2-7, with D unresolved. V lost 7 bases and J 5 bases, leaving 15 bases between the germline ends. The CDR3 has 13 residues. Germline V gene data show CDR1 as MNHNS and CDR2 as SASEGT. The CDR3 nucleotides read TGTGCCAGCATCGACGGGCTTTATAACGAGCAGTACTTC. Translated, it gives CASIDGLYNEQYF.

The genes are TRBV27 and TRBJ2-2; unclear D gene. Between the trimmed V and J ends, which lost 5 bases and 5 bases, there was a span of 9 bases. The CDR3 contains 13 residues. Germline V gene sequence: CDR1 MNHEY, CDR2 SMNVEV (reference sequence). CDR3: CASSPLWTGELFF. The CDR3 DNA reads TGTGCCAGCAGTCCCCTGTGGACCGGGGAGCTGTTTTTT.

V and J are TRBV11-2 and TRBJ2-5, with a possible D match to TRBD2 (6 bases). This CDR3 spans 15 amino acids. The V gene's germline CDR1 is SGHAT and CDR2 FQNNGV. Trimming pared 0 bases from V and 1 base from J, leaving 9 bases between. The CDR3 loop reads CASSLDGGSQETQYF. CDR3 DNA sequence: TGTGCCAGCAGCTTAGACGGAGGGAGCCAAGAGACCCAGTACTTC.

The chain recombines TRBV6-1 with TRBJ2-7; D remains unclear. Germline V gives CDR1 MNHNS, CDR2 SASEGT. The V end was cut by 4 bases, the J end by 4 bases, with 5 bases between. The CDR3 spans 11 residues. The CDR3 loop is CASSAIYEQYF. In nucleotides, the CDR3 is TGTGCCAGCAGTGCAATATACGAGCAGTACTTC.

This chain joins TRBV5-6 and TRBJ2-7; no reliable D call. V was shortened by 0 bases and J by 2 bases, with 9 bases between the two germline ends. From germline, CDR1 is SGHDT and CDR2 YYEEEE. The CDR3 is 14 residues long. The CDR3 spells CASSLAVSPYEQYF. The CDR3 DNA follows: TGTGCCAGCAGCTTGGCCGTCAGCCCCTACGAGCAGTACTTC.

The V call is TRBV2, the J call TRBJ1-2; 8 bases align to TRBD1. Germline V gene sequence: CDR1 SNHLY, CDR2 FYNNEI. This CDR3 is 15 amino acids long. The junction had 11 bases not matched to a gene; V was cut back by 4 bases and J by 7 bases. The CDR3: CASSVLRQGAGGYTF. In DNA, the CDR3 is TGTGCCAGCAGTGTACTGCGCCAGGGGGCAGGTGGCTACACCTTC. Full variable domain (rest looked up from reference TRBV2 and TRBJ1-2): EPEVTQTPSHQVTQMGQEVILRCVPISNHLYFYWYRQILGQKVEFLVSFYNNEISEKSEIFDDQFSVERPDGSNFTLKIRSTKLEDSAMYFCASSVLRQGAGGYTFGSGTRLTVV.

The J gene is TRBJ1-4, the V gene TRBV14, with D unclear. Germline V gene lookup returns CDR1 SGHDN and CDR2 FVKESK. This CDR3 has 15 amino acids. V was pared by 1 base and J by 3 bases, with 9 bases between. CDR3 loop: CASSQARTSNEKLFF. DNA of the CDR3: TGTGCCAGCAGCCAAGCAAGGACGTCTAATGAAAAACTGTTTTTT. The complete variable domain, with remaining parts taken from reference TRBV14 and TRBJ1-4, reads EAGVTQFPSHSVIEKGQTVTLRCDPISGHDNLYWYRRVMGKEIKFLLHFVKESKQDESGMPNNRFLAERTGGTYSTLKVQPAELEDSGVYFCASSQARTSNEKLFFGSGTQLSVL.

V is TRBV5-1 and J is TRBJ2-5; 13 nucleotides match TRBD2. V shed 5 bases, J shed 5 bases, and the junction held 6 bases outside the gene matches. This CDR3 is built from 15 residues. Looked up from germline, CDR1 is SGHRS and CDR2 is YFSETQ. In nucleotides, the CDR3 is TGCGCCAGCAGGGACGGGACTAGCGGGGTTGAGACCCAGTACTTC. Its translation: CASRDGTSGVETQYF. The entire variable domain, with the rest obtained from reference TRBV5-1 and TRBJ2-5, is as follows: KAGVTQTPRYLIKTRGQQVTLSCSPISGHRSVSWYQQTPGQGLQFLFEYFSETQRNKGNFPGRFSGRQFSNSRSEMNVSTLELGDSALYLCASRDGTSGVETQYFGPGTRLLVL.

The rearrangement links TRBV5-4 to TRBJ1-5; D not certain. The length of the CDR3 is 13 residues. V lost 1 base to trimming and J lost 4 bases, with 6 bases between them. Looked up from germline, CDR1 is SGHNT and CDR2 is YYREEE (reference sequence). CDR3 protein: CASSLFPNQPQHF. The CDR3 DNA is TGTGCCAGCAGCTTGTTTCCAAATCAGCCCCAGCATTTT.

The CDR3 DNA reads as TGTGCCAGCAGACGCCATCGAGACTATGGCTACACCTTC. Its protein is CASRRHRDYGYTF. The chain joins TRBV6-5 to TRBJ1-2; D remains unclear. Germline CDR1 reads MNHEY; CDR2 reads SVGAGI. V was trimmed by 6 bases and J by 3 bases, leaving 11 bases between them. The CDR3 is 13 amino acids.

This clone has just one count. CDR3 DNA: TGTGCCAGCTCACCAAACACAGCGTATGGCTACACCTTC. Translating gives CASSPNTAYGYTF. The chain employs TRBV18 and TRBJ1-2, with D hard to call. Germline V lookup: CDR1 KGHSH, CDR2 LQKENI. This CDR3 comprises 13 residues. The V end was cut by 2 bases, the J end by 5 bases, with 9 bases between. The full variable domain, with the rest looked up from reference TRBV18 and TRBJ1-2, is NAGVMQNPRHLVRRRGQEARLRCSPMKGHSHVYWYRQLPEEGLKFMVYLQKENIIDESGMPKERFSAEFPKEGPSILRIQQVVRGDSAAYFCASSPNTAYGYTFGSGTRLTVV.

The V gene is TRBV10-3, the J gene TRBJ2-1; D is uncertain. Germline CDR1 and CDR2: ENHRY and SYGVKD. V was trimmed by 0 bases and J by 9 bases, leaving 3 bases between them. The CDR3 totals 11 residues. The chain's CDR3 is CAISESREQFF. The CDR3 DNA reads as TGTGCCATCAGTGAGTCGCGTGAGCAGTTCTTC.

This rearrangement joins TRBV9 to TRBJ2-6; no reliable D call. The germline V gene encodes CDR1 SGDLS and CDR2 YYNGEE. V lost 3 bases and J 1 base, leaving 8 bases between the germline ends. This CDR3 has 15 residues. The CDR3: CASSGAGSGANVLTF. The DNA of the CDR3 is TGTGCCAGCAGCGGAGCAGGATCTGGGGCCAACGTCCTGACTTTC.

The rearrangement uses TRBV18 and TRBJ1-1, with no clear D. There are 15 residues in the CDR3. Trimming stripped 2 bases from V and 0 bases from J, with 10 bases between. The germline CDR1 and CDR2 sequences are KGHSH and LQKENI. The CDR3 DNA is TGTGCCAGCTCACCAGGGATCGGAATGAACACTGAAGCTTTCTTT. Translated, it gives CASSPGIGMNTEAFF.

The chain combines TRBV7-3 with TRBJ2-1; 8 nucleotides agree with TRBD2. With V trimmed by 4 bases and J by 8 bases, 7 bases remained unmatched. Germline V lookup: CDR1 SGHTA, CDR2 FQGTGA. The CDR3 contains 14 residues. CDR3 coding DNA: TGTGCCAGCAGCTACAGCGGGAGAGGCGATGAGCAGTTCTTC. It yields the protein CASSYSGRGDEQFF.

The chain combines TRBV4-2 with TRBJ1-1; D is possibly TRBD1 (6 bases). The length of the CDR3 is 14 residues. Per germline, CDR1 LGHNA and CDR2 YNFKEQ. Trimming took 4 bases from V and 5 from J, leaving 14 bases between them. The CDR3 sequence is CASSPKQGYTEAFF. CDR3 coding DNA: TGTGCCAGCAGCCCGAAACAGGGTTATACTGAAGCTTTCTTT.

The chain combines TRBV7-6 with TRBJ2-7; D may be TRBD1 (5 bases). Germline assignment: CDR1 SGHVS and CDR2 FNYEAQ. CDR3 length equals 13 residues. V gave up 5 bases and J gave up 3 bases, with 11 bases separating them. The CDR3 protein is CASSLGADYEQYF. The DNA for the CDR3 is TGTGCCAGCAGCCTTGGGGCTGACTACGAGCAGTACTTC.

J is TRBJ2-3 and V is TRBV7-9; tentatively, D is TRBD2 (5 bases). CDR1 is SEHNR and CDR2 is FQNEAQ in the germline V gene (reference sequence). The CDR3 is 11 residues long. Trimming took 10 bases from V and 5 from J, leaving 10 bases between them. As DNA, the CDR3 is TGTGCCACGGGTCGGGGAGATACGCAGTATTTT. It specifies CATGRGDTQYF.

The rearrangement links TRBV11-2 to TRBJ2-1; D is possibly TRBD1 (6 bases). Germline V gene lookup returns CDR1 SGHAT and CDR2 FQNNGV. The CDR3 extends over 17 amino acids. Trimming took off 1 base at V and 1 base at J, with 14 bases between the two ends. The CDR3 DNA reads TGTGCCAGCAGCTTAGCCCCCAGGGGAGCTTCCTACAATGAGCAGTTCTTC. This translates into CASSLAPRGASYNEQFF. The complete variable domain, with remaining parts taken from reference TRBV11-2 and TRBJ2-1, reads EAGVAQSPRYKIIEKRQSVAFWCNPISGHATLYWYQQILGQGPKLLIQFQNNGVVDDSQLPKDRFSAERLKGVDSTLKIQPAKLEDSAVYLCASSLAPRGASYNEQFFGPGTRLTVL.

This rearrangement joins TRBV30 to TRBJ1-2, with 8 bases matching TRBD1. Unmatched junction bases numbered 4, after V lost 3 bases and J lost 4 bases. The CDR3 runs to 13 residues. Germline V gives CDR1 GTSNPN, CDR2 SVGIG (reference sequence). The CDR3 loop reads CAWRGQGTYGYTF. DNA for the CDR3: TGTGCCTGGAGAGGACAGGGAACCTATGGCTACACCTTC.

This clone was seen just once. The DNA for the CDR3 is TGTGCCAGCAGCCAAGCTACAGACACCGGGGAGCTGTTTTTT. This sequence encodes CASSQATDTGELFF. The V call is TRBV4-2, the J call TRBJ2-2; unclear D gene. Germline lookup yields CDR1 LGHNA and CDR2 YNFKEQ. The V end was cut by 1 base, the J end by 3 bases, with 6 bases between. This CDR3 contains 14 residues.

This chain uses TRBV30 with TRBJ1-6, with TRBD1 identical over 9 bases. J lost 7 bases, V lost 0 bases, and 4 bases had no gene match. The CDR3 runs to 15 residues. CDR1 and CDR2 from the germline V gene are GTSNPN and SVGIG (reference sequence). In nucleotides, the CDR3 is TGTGCCTGGAGTGTACGGACAGGGGTAAATTCACCCCTCCACTTT. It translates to CAWSVRTGVNSPLHF.

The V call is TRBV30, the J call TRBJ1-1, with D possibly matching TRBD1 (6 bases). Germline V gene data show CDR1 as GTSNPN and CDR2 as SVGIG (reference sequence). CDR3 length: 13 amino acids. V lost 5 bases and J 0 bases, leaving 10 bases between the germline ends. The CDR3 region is CAWGQPLNTEAFF. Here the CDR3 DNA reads TGTGCCTGGGGACAGCCGTTGAACACTGAAGCTTTCTTT.

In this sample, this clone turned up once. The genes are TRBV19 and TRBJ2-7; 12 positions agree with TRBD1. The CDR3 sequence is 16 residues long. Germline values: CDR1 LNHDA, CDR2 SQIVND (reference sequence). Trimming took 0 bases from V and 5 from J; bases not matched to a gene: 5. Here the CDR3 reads CASSIEGTGGIHEQYF. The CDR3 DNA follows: TGTGCCAGTAGTATAGAGGGGACAGGGGGCATCCACGAGCAGTACTTC. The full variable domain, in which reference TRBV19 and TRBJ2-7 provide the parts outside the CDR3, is DGGITQSPKYLFRKEGQNVTLSCEQNLNHDAMYWYRQDPGQGLRLIYYSQIVNDFQKGDIAEGYSVSREKKESFPLTVTSAQKNPTAFYLCASSIEGTGGIHEQYFGPGTRLTVT.

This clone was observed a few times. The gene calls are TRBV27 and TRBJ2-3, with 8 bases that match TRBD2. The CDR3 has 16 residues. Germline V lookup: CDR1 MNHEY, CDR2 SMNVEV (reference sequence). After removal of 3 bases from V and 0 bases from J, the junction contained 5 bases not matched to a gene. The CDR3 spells CASSLVAGFSTDTQYF. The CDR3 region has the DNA TGTGCCAGCAGTTTGGTAGCGGGATTTAGCACAGATACGCAGTATTTT.

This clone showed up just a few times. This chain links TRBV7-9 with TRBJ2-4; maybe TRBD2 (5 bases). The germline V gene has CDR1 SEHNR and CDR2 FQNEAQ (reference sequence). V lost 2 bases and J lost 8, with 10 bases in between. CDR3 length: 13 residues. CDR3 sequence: CASSLLLEDIQYF. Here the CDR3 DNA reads TGTGCCAGCAGCTTACTACTAGAGGACATTCAGTACTTC.

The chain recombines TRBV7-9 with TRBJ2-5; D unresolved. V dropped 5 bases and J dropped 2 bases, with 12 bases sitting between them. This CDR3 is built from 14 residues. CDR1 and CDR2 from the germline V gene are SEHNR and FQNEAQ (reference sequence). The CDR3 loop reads CASSRRAVQETQYF. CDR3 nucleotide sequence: TGTGCCAGCAGCCGACGGGCGGTACAAGAGACCCAGTACTTC. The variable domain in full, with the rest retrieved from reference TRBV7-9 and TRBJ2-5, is DTGVSQNPRHKITKRGQNVTFRCDPISEHNRLYWYRQTLGQGPEFLTYFQNEAQLEKSRLLSDRFSAERPKGSFSTLEIQRTEQGDSAMYLCASSRRAVQETQYFGPGTRLLVL.

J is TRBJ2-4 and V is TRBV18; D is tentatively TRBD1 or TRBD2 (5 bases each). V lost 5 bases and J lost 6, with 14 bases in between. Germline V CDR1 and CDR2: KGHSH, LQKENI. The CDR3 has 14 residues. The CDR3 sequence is CASSSGGGSNIQYF. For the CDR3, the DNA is TGTGCCAGCTCATCAGGTGGGGGTTCAAACATTCAGTACTTC.